This entry is about one TCR beta chain. The target antigen is unknown. This table comes from immunoSEQ multiplex PCR, and its TCRdb copy is limited to in-frame clones, with some not included. The data show 25,000 to 35,000 clones, 90% to 95% seen once. The entry originates in a study of regulatory and conventional T cells in RAG deficiency. Germline V gene sequence: CDR1 SGHAT, CDR2 FQNNGV. The trim removed 2 bases at V and 0 bases at J, leaving 6 bases unmatched. This CDR3 region has 17 residues. Study results and caveats: These Omenn syndrome Treg sorts may hold peripherally activated cells instead.

Blood CD4+ CD25-low CD127-high conventional T cells supplied the genomic DNA template. These data are also associated with another study on regulatory T cells. That paper states: The primer mix had 52 TRBV and 13 TRBJ primers.

The source material was CD25- CD4+ T cells sorted from blood. The chain recombines TRBV11-2 with TRBJ1-2; TRBD1 matches 10 bases. This sequence was found in a human donor in good health. The CDR3 DNA reads as TGTGCCAGCAGCTTAATGGGACAGGGGATAGCTAACTATGGCTACACCTTC. Residues: CASSLMGQGIANYGYTF.